The T cell receptor (beta chain) described here comes from a study of human T cells and chemical hapten exposure. Background on the study: Alopecia areata, totalis or universalis affected patients, mainly female. Study-level results: Among TCRs, those above 1 in 1000 frequency were unaffected by DPC sensitization. Expanded TCRs made up significantly more big CDR3 similarity clusters than controls did.

Time point described: patch test 3, about 24 weeks after DPC sensitization. Treatment specified: therapeutic diphenylcyclopropenone sensitization with weekly scalp DPC. This clonotype came up many times. Its antigen is not known. From the RACE reads, TCRdb called clonotypes with MiXCR, one entry per CDR3 protein. This table holds about 82,000 distinct CDR3 sequences, 10% to 15% found once. CDR1 is MNHNS and CDR2 is SASEGT in the germline V gene. Trimming cost V 0 bases and J 3 bases, with 10 bases left between them. The CDR3 extends over 15 amino acids. The sequencing here drew on whole blood, taken in connection with sensitization to the hapten diphenylcyclopropenone (DPC). The TCR sequence derives from a woman between 50 and 59 years old with alopecia areata. Some clones in this sample may be carry-over from other donors' samples. The rearrangement uses TRBV6-1 and TRBJ2-3; a weak D match, TRBD2 (6 bases). This CDR3 reads CASSEARGITDTQYF. The CDR3, as DNA: TGTGCCAGCAGTGAAGCGCGGGGTATTACAGATACGCAGTATTTT.